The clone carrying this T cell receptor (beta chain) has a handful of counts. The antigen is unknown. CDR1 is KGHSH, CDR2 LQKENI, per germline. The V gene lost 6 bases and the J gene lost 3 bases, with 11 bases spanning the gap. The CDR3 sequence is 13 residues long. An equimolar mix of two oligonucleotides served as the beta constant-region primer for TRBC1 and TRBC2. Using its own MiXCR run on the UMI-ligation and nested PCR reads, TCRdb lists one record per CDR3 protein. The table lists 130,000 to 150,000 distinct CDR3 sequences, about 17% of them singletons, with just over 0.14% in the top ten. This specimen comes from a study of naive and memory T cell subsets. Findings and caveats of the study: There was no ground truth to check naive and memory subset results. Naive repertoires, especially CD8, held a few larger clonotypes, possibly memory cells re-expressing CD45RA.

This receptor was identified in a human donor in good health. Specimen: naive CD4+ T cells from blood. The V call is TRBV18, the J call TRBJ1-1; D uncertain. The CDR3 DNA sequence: TGTGCCAGCTCCTCGAACGAGGACACTGAAGCTTTCTTT. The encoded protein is CASSSNEDTEAFF.